One and the same sample provided the 4 T cell receptor beta chains below, sequenced in a study of blood T cell repertoires in COVID-19. TCRdb's copy holds only in-frame clones and misses some; the assay was immunoSEQ multiplex PCR. This table has over 55,000 clones, 82% appearing once. Material: peripheral blood. The receptors shown here come from a woman older than 75 with acute or convalescent COVID-19.

This clone has a handful of counts. The chain employs TRBV27 and TRBJ2-7; 9 bases agree with TRBD1. Trimming at V came to 5 bases and at J to 3 bases, leaving 5 bases not matched to a gene. This CDR3 region has 14 residues. Germline V CDR1 and CDR2: MNHEY, SMNVEV (reference sequence). The DNA of the CDR3 is TGTGCCAGCAGTCCGGGACAGGGAGGCTACGAGCAGTACTTC. Its protein product is CASSPGQGGYEQYF.

This clone occurred once. The chain uses TRBV5-1 and TRBJ2-1; D remains unclear. In germline, CDR1 is SGHRS, CDR2 YFSETQ. Trimming pared 5 bases from V and 6 bases from J, leaving 12 bases between. There are 13 residues in the CDR3. This CDR3 is CASRTGGGNEQFF. DNA for the CDR3: TGCGCCAGCAGGACTGGCGGTGGCAATGAGCAGTTCTTC.

The chain joins TRBV2 to TRBJ1-2; D is undetermined. Between the trimmed V and J ends, which lost 2 bases and 4 bases, there was a span of 11 bases. The CDR3 is 14 amino acids. Germline lookup yields CDR1 SNHLY and CDR2 FYNNEI. The CDR3 DNA reads TGTGCCAGCAGTGAAACCTCCGGGTTCTATGGCTACACCTTC. Protein: CASSETSGFYGYTF.

The V call is TRBV6-5, the J call TRBJ2-1; D remains unclear. The V end lost 2 bases, the J end lost 2 bases, and 10 bases lay between the germline ends. The CDR3 contains 15 residues. In germline, CDR1 is MNHEY, CDR2 SVGAGI. CDR3 sequence (DNA): TGTGCCAGCAGTTACGGGCTCCCACCCTACAATGAGCAGTTCTTC. As protein: CASSYGLPPYNEQFF.